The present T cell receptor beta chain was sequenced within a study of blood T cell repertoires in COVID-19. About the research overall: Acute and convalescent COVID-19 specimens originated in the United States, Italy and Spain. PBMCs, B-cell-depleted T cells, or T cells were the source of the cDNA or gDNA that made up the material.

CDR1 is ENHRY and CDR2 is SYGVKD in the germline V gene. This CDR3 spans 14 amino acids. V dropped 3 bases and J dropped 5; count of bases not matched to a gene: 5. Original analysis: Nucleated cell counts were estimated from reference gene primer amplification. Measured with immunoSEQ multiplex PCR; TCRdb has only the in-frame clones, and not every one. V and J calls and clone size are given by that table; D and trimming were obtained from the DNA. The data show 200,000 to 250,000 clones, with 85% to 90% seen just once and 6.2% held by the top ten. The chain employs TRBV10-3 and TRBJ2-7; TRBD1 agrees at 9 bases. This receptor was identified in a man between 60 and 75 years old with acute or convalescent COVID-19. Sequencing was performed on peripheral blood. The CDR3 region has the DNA TGTGCCATCAGTGACGGACAGGGGTTCAACGAGCAGTACTTC. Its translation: CAISDGQGFNEQYF.